This TCR beta chain was identified during a study of T cells in Graves' hyperthyroidism and ophthalmopathy. Notes on the study in general: Classification by a 13 V-J model distinguished ophthalmopathy from stable hyperthyroidism.

This clonotype showed up many times. Its specificity is not known. It was RNA transcripts that yielded the amplified TCR beta CDR3 regions. First-round RT-PCR of the TCR CDR3 relied on the HTBI primer set. Via MiXCR, TCRdb re-called the multiplex PCR reads, giving one row per CDR3 protein. The repertoire has about 700,000 distinct CDR3 sequences, just under 45% of them found once; the top ten carry 7% to 7.5%. The CDR3 extends over 14 amino acids. Germline lookup yields CDR1 ENHRY and CDR2 SYGVKD. V lost 8 bases and J 0 bases, leaving 10 bases between the germline ends. Input material: peripheral blood or thyroid tissue (not recorded which). This chain uses TRBV10-3 with TRBJ1-4, with D possibly TRBD1 on 5 matching bases. The receptor's source is an adult man with Graves' disease, either hyperthyroidism or ophthalmopathy (not recorded which). The CDR3 loop reads CAIGTDATNEKLFF. CDR3 sequence (DNA): TGTGCCATCGGGACGGATGCAACTAATGAAAAACTGTTTTTT.